The clone carrying this T cell receptor (beta chain) was seen a handful of times. The antigen is not known. Germline V CDR1 and CDR2: SQVTM, ANQGSEA. This CDR3 is 13 amino acids long. At least 7 million PBMCs were isolated per sample. This entry belongs to a study of blood T cells in healthy people across ages. Points from the study as a whole: Not knowing donor CMV status may have confounded expanded clonotype changes. Age advanced and TCR beta diversity per million T cells fell, roughly linearly. The percentage of naive T cells correlated strongly with TCR beta diversity.

The second PCR ran roughly 6 to 11 cycles with a sample-barcoded 5' primer and J-beta primers. TCRdb independently ran MiXCR on the 5' RACE reads; one entry per CDR3 protein. The table records over 700,000 distinct CDR3 sequences, about 55% of them present only once. The chain links TRBV29-1 to TRBJ2-5, with D uncertain. Gene TRBJ2-7 matches the end of the DNA better, so the J call may be wrong. Sequencing was performed on blood. This receptor was obtained from a man older than 75 in good health. DNA of the CDR3: TGCAGCGTTGGTGGTAGGGCTCGGGACGAGCAGTACTTC. The encoded protein is CSVGGRARDEQYF.